This T cell receptor (beta chain) was sequenced for a study of cytomegalovirus exposure and HLA in healthy donors. Whole-study results and caveats: For most TCR beta V segments, an earlier analysis put the productive rate at about 87% or about 30% of the time.

This CDR3 comprises 14 residues. Trimming removed 0 bases at V and 7 bases at J, with 12 bases between. Germline CDR1 SGHDN, CDR2 FVKESK. About this clone: Its antigen is unidentified.

Amplification used 60 Vbeta primers and 13 Jbeta primers. TCRdb's table, derived via immunoSEQ multiplex PCR, lists solely in-frame clones and lacks some. The sample is made up of around 76,000 clones, and the top ten hold approximately 1.4% of it. The source material was PBMCs. The chain recombines TRBV14 with TRBJ1-2; possibly TRBD1 for D (5 bases). This receptor was obtained from a woman aged 60-70 years in good health and CMV-seronegative. DNA of the CDR3: TGTGCCAGCAGCCAAGACGGGGGGGTGGCTGGCTACACCTTC. Translating gives CASSQDGGVAGYTF.